The clone carrying this T cell receptor beta chain was seen only a few times. Its antigen is unidentified. The V gene lost 6 bases and the J gene lost 1 base, with 13 bases spanning the gap. The CDR3 runs to 15 residues. Per germline, CDR1 MNHNS and CDR2 SASEGT. This sample was included in a study of regulatory T cells in long-lasting Graves disease. Study in general: Persistence in Graves' disease denoted antithyroid drug use beyond 5 years alongside positive TSH receptor antibodies. Points from the study as a whole: Preferential use of TRBV28, TRBJ1-2 and TRBJ2-5 was seen in persistent disease.

The authors built TCR beta libraries using iRepertoire HTBI primers and Arm-PCR of CDR3 regions. Using its own MiXCR run on the multiplex PCR reads, TCRdb lists one record per CDR3 protein. The top ten clones hold roughly 30% of a sample with a few hundred thousand distinct CDR3 sequences, about 25% of them seen once. As to time point: persistent/refractory GD, antithyroid drugs over 5 years with positive TRAb. After RNA was extracted from PBMCs, the TCR library was made from it. A volume of about 9.9 milliliters of peripheral blood was collected in EDTA tubes. The V gene is TRBV6-1, the J gene TRBJ1-5; D call uncertain. The receptor was derived from a female donor with Graves disease. The input for sequencing was peripheral blood mononuclear cells (PBMCs), taken when the disease was refractory, from a patient treated with antithyroid drugs. CDR3 residues: CASRLTRVSNQPQHF. The DNA of the CDR3 is TGTGCCAGCAGGCTTACACGGGTGAGCAATCAGCCCCAGCATTTT.